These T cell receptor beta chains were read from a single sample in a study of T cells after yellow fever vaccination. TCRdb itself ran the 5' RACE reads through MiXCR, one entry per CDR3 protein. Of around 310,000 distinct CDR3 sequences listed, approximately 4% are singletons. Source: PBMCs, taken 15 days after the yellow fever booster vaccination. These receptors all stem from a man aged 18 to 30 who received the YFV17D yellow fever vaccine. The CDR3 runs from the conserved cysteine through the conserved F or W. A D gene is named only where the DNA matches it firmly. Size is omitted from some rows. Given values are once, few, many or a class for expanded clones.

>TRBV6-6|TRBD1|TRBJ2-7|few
TGTGCCAGCAGGGCAACGGGACAGAACTACGAGCAGTACTTC
CASRATGQNYEQYF
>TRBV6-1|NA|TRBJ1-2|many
TGTGCCAGCAGGGCTGGAACAGACTATGGCTACACCTTC
CASRAGTDYGYTF
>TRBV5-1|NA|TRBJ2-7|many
TGCGCCAGCAGCTTTTTCGGCAGGGACCACTACGAGCAGTACTTC
CASSFFGRDHYEQYF
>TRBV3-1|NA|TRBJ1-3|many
TGTGCCAGCAGCCAAGGGGACGGTGGAAACACCATATATTTT
CASSQGDGGNTIYF
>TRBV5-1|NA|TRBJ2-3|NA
TGCGCCAGCAGCTTGGAAGTAACCGGCAGGGGCACAGATACGCAGTATTTT
CASSLEVTGRGTDTQYF
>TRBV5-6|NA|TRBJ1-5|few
TGTGCCAGCAGCTTGACGGGGAGGACTTATAGCAATCAGCCCCAGCATTTT
CASSLTGRTYSNQPQHF
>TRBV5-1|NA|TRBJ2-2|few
TGCGCCAGCAGCTCTGGCGGGTCCACCGGGGAGCTGTTTTTT
CASSSGGSTGELFF
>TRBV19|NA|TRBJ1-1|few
TGTGCCAGTACCAGGGAGGTGGTTTCCACTGAAGCTTTCTTT
CASTREVVSTEAFF
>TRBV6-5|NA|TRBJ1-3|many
TGTGCCAGCAGCCCCCTGGGGGGGGGAGGCTCTGGAAACACCATATATTTT
CASSPLGGGGSGNTIYF
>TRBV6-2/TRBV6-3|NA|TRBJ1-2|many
TGTGCCAGCACCTCGGGAAGGAATAATGGCTACACCTTC
CASTSGRNNGYTF
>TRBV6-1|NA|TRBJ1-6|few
TGTGCCAGCAGTGAATGGGTGAGGGGGGTGTCACCCCTCCACTTT
CASSEWVRGVSPLHF
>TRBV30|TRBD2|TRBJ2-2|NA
TGTGCCTGGCGGCTAGCGGGGTCCACCGGGGAGCTGTTTTTT
CAWRLAGSTGELFF
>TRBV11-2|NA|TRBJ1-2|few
TGTGCCAGCAGTCCAGCTAGGTCCGATATCTATGGCTACACCTTC
CASSPARSDIYGYTF
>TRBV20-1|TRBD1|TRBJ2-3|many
TGCAGTGCGAGGGGACAGGGTGGCGCAGATACGCAGTATTTT
CSARGQGGADTQYF
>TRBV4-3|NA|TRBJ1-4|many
TGCGCCAGCAGCCAAGCAATGGACAGAAGGGGTGAAAAACTGTTTTTT
CASSQAMDRRGEKLFF
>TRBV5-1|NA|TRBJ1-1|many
TGCGCCAGCAGCTTGGATGGGCCGCCCATCACTGAAGCTTTCTTT
CASSLDGPPITEAFF
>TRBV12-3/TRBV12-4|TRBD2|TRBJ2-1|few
TGTGCCAGCATCTTAGGACTAGCGGGGGGGTCCTACTACAATGAGCAGTTCTTC
CASILGLAGGSYYNEQFF
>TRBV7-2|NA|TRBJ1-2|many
TGTGCCAGCAGCTCAGGGGTCCTATATGGCTACACCTTC
CASSSGVLYGYTF
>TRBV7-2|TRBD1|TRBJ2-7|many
TGTGCCAGCAGCCCAACTGGGGACAGGTTCTACGAGCAGTACTTC
CASSPTGDRFYEQYF
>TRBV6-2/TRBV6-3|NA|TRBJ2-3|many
TGTGCCAGCAGTTTAGGAGTCAACCCTAGCACAGATACGCAGTATTTT
CASSLGVNPSTDTQYF
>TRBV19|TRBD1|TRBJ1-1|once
TGTGCCAGTAGTACAGATAAGACAGGGGCCCCGGAAGCTTTCTTT
CASSTDKTGAPEAFF
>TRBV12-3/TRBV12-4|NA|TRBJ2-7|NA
TGTGCCAGCAGTCCCGGTCCAGCGGTGCCCTACGAGCAGTACTTC
CASSPGPAVPYEQYF
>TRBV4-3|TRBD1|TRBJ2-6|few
TGCGCCAGCAGCCAAGAAAGAAGGGGGCCTGAGTCTGGGGCCAACGTCCTGACTTTC
CASSQERRGPESGANVLTF